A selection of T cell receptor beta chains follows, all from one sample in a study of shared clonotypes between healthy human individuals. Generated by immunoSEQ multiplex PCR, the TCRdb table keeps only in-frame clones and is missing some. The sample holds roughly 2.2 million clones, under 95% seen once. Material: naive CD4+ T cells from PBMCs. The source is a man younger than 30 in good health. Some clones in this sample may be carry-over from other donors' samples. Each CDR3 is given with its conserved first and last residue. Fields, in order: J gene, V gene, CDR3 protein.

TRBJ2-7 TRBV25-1 CASGQSTHYEQYF
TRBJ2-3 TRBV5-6 CASSILAGGSTDTQYF
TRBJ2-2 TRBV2 CASSGQGARAGELFF
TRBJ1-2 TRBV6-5 CASSYSGTVFYGYTF
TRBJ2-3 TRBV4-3 CASSQVYRGPTDTQYF
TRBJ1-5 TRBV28 CASSSPGAANQPQHF
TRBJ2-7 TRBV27 CASSLTGTSGWEQYF
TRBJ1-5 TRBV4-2 CASSQDSTDQPQHF
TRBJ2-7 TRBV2 CASSEAGLADLYEQYF
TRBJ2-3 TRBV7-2 CASRPDSRPSSTDTQYF
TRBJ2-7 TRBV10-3 CAIRTRNLVSYEQYF
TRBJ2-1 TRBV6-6 CASSYSRDYEQFF
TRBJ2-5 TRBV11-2 CASSFTRTGLETQYF
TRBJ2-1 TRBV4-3 CASSYGLAVYNEQFF
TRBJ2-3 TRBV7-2 CASSLRGASTDTQYF
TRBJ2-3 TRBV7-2 CASSSVFSPSGSPDTQYF
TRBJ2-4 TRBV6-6 CASSYERLAKNIQYF
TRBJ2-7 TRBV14 CASSPIPGLAGGLSYEQYF
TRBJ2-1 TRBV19 CASKVVGADEQFF
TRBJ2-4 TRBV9 CASSVDMGSAVAKNIQYF
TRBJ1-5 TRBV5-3 CARSFPQGYGNQPQHF
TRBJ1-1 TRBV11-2 CASSLVLGGNTEAFF
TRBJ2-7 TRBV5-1 CASSLFAGGHGGGEQYF
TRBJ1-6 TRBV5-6 CASSLRGPLHF
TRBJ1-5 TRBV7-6 CASTPLPDIGVGNQPQHF
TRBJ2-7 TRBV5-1 CASSLGLAGNYEQYF
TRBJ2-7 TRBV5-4 CASSLTGGIGNYEQYF
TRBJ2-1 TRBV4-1 CASSQGQGSYNEQFF
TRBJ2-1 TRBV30 CAWSVWAAASGWGQFF
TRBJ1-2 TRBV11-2 CASSLGTGQGSYGYTF
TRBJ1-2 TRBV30 CAWSPPGTTF
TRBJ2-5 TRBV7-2 CASSFRSIEETQYF
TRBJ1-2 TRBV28 CASREGMRGYTF
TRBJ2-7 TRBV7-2 CASSAKTSLHEQYF
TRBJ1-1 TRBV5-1 CASTLRGVDTEAFF
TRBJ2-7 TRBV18 CASSPPEGTGGYEQYF
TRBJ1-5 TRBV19 CASSTDRANQPQHF
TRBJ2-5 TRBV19 CASSIGRGILETQYF
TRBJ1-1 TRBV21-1 CASSKDEGRAEAFF
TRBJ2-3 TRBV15 CATSRDWGADTQYF
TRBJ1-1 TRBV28 CASSLWRTRKNLGGTAEAFF
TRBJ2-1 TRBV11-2 CASRSRPSGVNEQFF
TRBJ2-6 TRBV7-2 CASSLGGSGANVLTF
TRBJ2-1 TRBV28 CASSFFIRGDNEQFF
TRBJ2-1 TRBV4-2 CASSQVGLVGSSYNEQFF
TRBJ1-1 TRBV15 CATSRLDRGRTEAFF
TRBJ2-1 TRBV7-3 CASSPGLADYNEQFF
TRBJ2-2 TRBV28 CASSLTGDIGELFF
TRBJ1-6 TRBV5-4 CASSYPGQGTNSPLHF
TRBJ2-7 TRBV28 CASSSTGGDPYEQYF
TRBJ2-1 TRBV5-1 CASRQGEFDNEQFF
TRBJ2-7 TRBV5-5 CASSPTVGAPYEQYF
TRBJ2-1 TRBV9 CASSVDLRTSFNEQFF
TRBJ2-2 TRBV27 CASTQTPTGLKTGELFF
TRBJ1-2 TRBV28 CASNSLPGQGFRYTF